The present T cell receptor beta chain was sequenced within a study of CD4 T cells in relation to SARS-CoV-2 and coronaviruses. Study-level results: No donor gave both pre-pandemic and post-infection samples. SARS-CoV-2-driven expansion was significantly weaker in crossreactive than monoreactive clones.

Method: immunoSEQ multiplex PCR; TCRdb's copy keeps in-frame clones and lacks some. The repertoire has 65,000 or so clones, about 87% of them found once; the top ten carry about 1.6%. The CDR3 contains 16 residues. Trimming pared 2 bases from V and 2 bases from J, leaving 16 bases between. Germline CDR1 SGHNT, CDR2 YYREEE (reference sequence). The unexposed donors gave CD4+ T cells in about 2010-2019, prior to COVID-19. Notes on this clone: Antigen unknown.

This sequence joins TRBV5-4 and TRBJ1-2, with TRBD1 as a possible D gene (5 bases). Sequenced: memory CD4+ T cells from PBMCs. The receptor comes from a human donor in good health. The CDR3 DNA reads as TGTGCCAGCAGCTTCTTTGGTTTGGGGACCAACTATGGCTACACCTTC. Its translation is CASSFFGLGTNYGYTF. Variable domain in full (rest from reference TRBV5-4 and TRBJ1-2): ETGVTQSPTHLIKTRGQQVTLRCSSQSGHNTVSWYQQALGQGPQFIFQYYREEENGRGNFPPRFSGLQFPNYSSELNVNALELDDSALYLCASSFFGLGTNYGYTFGSGTRLTVV.